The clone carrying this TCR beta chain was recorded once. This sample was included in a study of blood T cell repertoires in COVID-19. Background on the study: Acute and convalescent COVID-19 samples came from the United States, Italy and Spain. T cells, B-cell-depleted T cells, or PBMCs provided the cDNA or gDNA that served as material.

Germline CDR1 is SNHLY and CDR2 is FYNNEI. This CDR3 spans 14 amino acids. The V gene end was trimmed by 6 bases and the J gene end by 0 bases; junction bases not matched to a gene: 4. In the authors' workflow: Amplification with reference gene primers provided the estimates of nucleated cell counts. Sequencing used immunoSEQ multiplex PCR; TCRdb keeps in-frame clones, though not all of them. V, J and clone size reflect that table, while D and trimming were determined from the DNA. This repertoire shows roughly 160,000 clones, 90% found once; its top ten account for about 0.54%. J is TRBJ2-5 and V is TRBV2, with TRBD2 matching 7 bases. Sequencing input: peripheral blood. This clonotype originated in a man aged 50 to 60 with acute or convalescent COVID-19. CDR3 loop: CASRRGTNQETQYF. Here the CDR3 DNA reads TGTGCCAGCAGGCGAGGGACTAACCAAGAGACCCAGTACTTC.